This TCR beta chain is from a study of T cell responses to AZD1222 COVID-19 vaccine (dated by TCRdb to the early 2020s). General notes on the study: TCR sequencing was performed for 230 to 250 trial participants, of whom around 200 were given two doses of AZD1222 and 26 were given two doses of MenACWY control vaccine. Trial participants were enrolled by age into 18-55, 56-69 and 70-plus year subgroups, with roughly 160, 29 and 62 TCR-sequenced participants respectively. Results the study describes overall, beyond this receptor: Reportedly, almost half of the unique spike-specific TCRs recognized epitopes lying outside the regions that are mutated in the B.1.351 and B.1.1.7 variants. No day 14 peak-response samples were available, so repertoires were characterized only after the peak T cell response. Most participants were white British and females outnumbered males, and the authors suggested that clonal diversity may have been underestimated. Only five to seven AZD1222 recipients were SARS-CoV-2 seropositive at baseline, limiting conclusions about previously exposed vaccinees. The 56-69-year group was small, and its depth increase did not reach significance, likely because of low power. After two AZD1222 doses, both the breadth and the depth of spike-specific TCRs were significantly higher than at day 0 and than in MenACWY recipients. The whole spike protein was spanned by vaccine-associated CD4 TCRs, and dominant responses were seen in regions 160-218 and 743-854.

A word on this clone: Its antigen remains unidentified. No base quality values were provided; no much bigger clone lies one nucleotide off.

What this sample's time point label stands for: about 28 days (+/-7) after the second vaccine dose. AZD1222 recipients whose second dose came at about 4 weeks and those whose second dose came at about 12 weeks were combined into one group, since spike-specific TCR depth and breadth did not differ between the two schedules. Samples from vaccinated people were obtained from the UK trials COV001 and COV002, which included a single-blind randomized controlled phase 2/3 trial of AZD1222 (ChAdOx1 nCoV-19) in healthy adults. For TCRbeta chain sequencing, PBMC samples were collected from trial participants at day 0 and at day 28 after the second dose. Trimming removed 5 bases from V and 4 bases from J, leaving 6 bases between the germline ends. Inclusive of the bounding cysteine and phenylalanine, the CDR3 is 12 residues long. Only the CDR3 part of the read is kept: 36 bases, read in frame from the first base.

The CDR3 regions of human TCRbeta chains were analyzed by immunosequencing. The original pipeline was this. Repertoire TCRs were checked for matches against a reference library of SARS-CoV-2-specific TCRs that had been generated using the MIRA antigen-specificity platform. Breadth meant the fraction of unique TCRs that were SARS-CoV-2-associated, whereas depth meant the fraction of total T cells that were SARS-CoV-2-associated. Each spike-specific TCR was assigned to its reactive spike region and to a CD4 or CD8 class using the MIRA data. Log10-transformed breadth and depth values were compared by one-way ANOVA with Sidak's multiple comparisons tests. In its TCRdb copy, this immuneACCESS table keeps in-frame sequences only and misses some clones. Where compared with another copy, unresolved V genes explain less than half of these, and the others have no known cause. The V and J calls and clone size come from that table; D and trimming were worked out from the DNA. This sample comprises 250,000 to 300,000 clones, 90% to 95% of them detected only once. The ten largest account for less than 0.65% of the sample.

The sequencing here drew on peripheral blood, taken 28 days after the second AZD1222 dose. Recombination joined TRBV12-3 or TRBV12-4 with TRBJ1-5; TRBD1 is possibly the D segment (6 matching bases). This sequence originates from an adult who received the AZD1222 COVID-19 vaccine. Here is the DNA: TGTGCCAGCAGTGGACAGAATCAGCCCCAGCATTTT. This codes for CASSGQNQPQHF.